This TCR beta chain was sequenced for a study of T cell changes during pregnancy in multiple sclerosis. V was clipped by 5 bases and J by 1 base, with 26 bases between them. Germline-derived CDR1 and CDR2 are SEHNR and FQNEAQ (reference sequence). This CDR3 spans 19 amino acids. Repertoires were generated with immunoSEQ multiplex PCR, while TCRdb's copy carries only in-frame clones and drops some. The table has about 68,000 clones, less than 95% seen once. The sample consisted of peripheral blood, taken in the third trimester of pregnancy. This receptor was obtained from a female donor with multiple sclerosis, enrolled in a pregnancy study. The chain uses TRBV7-9 and TRBJ1-1; D is unclear. The CDR3, as DNA: TGTGCCAGCAGCCCGCCACCCCTTCATGAGCGGACGCCGAACACTGAAGCTTTCTTT. Translation: CASSPPPLHERTPNTEAFF.